The 27 T cell receptor beta chains below were found in one sample sequenced in a study of T cells in Graves' hyperthyroidism and ophthalmopathy. Authors of the study amplified TCR beta CDR3 regions from RNA transcripts. When the TCR CDR3 underwent first-round RT-PCR, the HTBI primer set was used. TCRdb itself ran the multiplex PCR reads through MiXCR, one entry per CDR3 protein. The data hold hundreds of thousands of distinct CDR3 sequences, with around 13% observed a single time. Sequenced sample: blood. The source is a woman aged 45 to 65 with Graves' ophthalmopathy.

Ten or more counts support this clonotype. The rearrangement joins TRBV7-9 to TRBJ1-1, with D possibly being TRBD1 (5 bases). Germline CDR1 reads SEHNR; CDR2 reads FQNEAQ (reference sequence). V was trimmed by 5 bases and J by 5 bases, leaving 24 bases between them. This CDR3 contains 17 residues. The CDR3 DNA follows: TGTGCCAGCAGCCCAGTCCCGGGACGAGTTTGGGTTACTGAAGCTTTCTTT. It codes for CASSPVPGRVWVTEAFF. The whole variable domain, filled in from reference TRBV7-9 and TRBJ1-1, reads DTGVSQNPRHKITKRGQNVTFRCDPISEHNRLYWYRQTLGQGPEFLTYFQNEAQLEKSRLLSDRFSAERPKGSFSTLEIQRTEQGDSAMYLCASSPVPGRVWVTEAFFGQGTRLTVV.

In this sample, this clonotype turned up many times. The V gene is TRBV18, the J gene TRBJ2-1; weak D call: TRBD1 (6 bases). V was shortened by 8 bases and J by 0 bases, with 17 bases between the two germline ends. The length of the CDR3 is 16 residues. Looked up from germline, CDR1 is KGHSH and CDR2 is LQKENI. The CDR3 sequence is CASRPRDTVSYNEQFF. The CDR3 coding sequence is TGTGCCAGCCGACCTCGGGACACCGTCTCCTACAATGAGCAGTTCTTC.

In this sample, this clonotype turned up a few times. V and J are TRBV12-3 or TRBV12-4 and TRBJ1-1; D not certain. This CDR3 is 13 amino acids long. V lost 1 base to trimming and J lost 6 bases, with 9 bases between them. The CDR3 DNA follows: TGTGCCAGCAGTTTAGTCGCAGGAGCTGAAGCTTTCTTT. This gives the protein CASSLVAGAEAFF.

The chain employs TRBV10-3 and TRBJ2-2; D ambiguous. The V and J ends lost 10 bases and 3 bases respectively, with 6 bases between them. This CDR3 is built from 11 residues. Germline-derived CDR1 and CDR2 are ENHRY and SYGVKD. CDR3 protein: CATKDTGELFF. CDR3 coding DNA: TGTGCCACAAAGGACACCGGGGAGCTGTTTTTT.

The chain uses TRBV20-1 and TRBJ1-2; 8 positions match TRBD1. This CDR3 is built from 17 residues. The germline gives CDR1 DFQATT, CDR2 SNEGSKA (reference sequence). Unmatched junction bases numbered 22, after V lost 5 bases and J lost 8 bases. CDR3 region: CSAYTPGQAWISGGYTF. DNA for the CDR3: TGCAGTGCTTACACCCCGGGACAGGCCTGGATTTCGGGCGGCTACACCTTC.

This clonotype showed up many times. The J gene is TRBJ2-3, the V gene TRBV7-9; D is undetermined. Germline V gene sequence: CDR1 SEHNR, CDR2 FQNEAQ (reference sequence). CDR3 length: 12 amino acids. V shed 0 bases and J shed 9 bases, with 7 bases lying between them. The CDR3 loop is CASSLATRTQYF. In DNA form, the CDR3 reads TGTGCCAGCAGCTTAGCTACGCGGACGCAGTATTTT.

This clonotype has ten or more counts. This sequence joins TRBV29-1 and TRBJ2-1; 13 bases agree with TRBD2. The CDR3 consists of 16 residues. J was trimmed by 2 bases and V by 7 bases; bases with no gene match: 8. Germline-derived CDR1 and CDR2 are SQVTM and ANQGSEA. The CDR3 DNA is TGCAGCGCACCATGGACTAGCGGGAGTCCCTACAATGAGCAGTTCTTC. It encodes CSAPWTSGSPYNEQFF.

There are many counts of this clonotype. V usage is TRBV18 and J usage is TRBJ2-2; D ambiguous. V dropped 4 bases and J dropped 0 bases, with 6 bases sitting between them. There are 14 residues in the CDR3. CDR1 KGHSH and CDR2 LQKENI come from the germline V gene. For the CDR3, the DNA is TGTGCCAGCTCACGTAAAGCGAACACCGGGGAGCTGTTTTTT. Its translation: CASSRKANTGELFF.

Many counts were recorded for this clonotype. DNA for the CDR3: TGTGCCAGCAGAAGAGGGGCGGGGGGCTACACCTTC. This sequence encodes CASRRGAGGYTF. The chain joins TRBV28 to TRBJ1-2, with D maybe TRBD1 (5 bases). V lost 6 bases and J lost 8, with 13 bases in between. CDR1 is MDHEN, CDR2 SYDVKM, per germline. The CDR3 is 12 residues long.

This clonotype was found many times. This chain connects TRBV7-2 to TRBJ2-7; 11 bases fit TRBD2. This CDR3 region has 16 residues. Germline trimming cut 5 bases from V and 5 bases from J; bases unmatched to any gene: 11. Looked up from germline, CDR1 is SGHTA and CDR2 is FQGNSA. The CDR3 loop is CASSLLAGDKGDEQYF. In nucleotides, the CDR3 is TGTGCCAGCAGCCTACTAGCGGGAGACAAGGGTGACGAGCAGTACTTC.

This clonotype was seen many times. The V gene is TRBV28, the J gene TRBJ2-1; 7 bases fit TRBD2. The V gene's germline CDR1 is MDHEN and CDR2 SYDVKM. V dropped 5 bases and J dropped 3; count of bases not matched to a gene: 22. The CDR3 has 20 residues. CDR3 loop: CASSGYRAGVAGGFYNEQFF. Written as DNA, the CDR3 is TGTGCCAGCAGTGGATATAGGGCGGGGGTAGCTGGCGGGTTCTACAATGAGCAGTTCTTC.

The genes are TRBV25-1 and TRBJ1-6; perhaps TRBD1 as D (5 bases). There are 15 residues in the CDR3. Germline V CDR1 and CDR2: MGHDK, SYGVNS. V was trimmed by 3 bases and J by 7 bases, leaving 13 bases between them. In DNA, the CDR3 is TGTGCCAGCAGTGAGTCTTACAGGATCAATTCACCCCTCCACTTT. Amino acids: CASSESYRINSPLHF.

The chain is built from TRBV28 and TRBJ1-2; 8 bases line up with TRBD1. The CDR3 contains 15 residues. Trimming at V came to 6 bases and at J to 4 bases, leaving 10 bases not matched to a gene. Germline V gene data show CDR1 as MDHEN and CDR2 as SYDVKM. The CDR3 DNA is TGTGCCAGCAGATCGCCAGGGGGCAAAGTCTATGGCTACACCTTC. Amino acid sequence: CASRSPGGKVYGYTF.

In its sample, this clonotype was seen many times. V is TRBV20-1 and J is TRBJ2-7; D unclear. This CDR3 region has 14 residues. Germline CDR1 DFQATT, CDR2 SNEGSKA (reference sequence). Trimming shortened V by 0 bases and J by 4 bases, and 13 bases separated the two germline ends. The CDR3 region has the DNA TGCAGTGCTAGAGATCGTCAGGTCGGGTACGAGCAGTACTTC. As protein: CSARDRQVGYEQYF.

This clonotype was counted many times. This chain uses TRBV27 with TRBJ2-3; 7 bases line up with TRBD2. V was clipped by 5 bases and J by 2 bases; unmatched bases: 4. This CDR3 has 14 residues. CDR1 is MNHEY, CDR2 SMNVEV, per germline (reference sequence). CDR3 protein: CASSGDYFTDTQYF. In nucleotides, the CDR3 is TGTGCCAGCAGTGGGGACTACTTCACAGATACGCAGTATTTT.

This clonotype was counted many times. The chain links TRBV13 to TRBJ2-1, with D tentatively TRBD1 or TRBD2 (5 bases each). V was pared by 4 bases and J by 0 bases, with 19 bases between. The CDR3 is made up of 18 amino acids. Germline V CDR1 and CDR2: PRHDT, FYEKMQ (reference sequence). The CDR3 is CASSSGPPRRNSYNEQFF. CDR3 in DNA: TGTGCCAGCAGCTCGGGACCCCCCCGTCGGAACTCCTACAATGAGCAGTTCTTC.

This clonotype has a count of ten or more. The chain employs TRBV7-2 and TRBJ1-2; tentative D call: TRBD1 (5 bases). The CDR3 contains 13 residues. The V gene lost 1 base and the J gene lost 7 bases, with 10 bases spanning the gap. Germline V gene lookup returns CDR1 SGHTA and CDR2 FQGNSA. In DNA form, the CDR3 reads TGTGCCAGCAGCTTAGGAGGGGATGCTGGCTACACCTTC. This gives the protein CASSLGGDAGYTF.

This clonotype occurred many times. A much larger clone is a single base away; this may be a read error. The rearrangement links TRBV9 to TRBJ2-5; D possibly corresponds to TRBD1 (5 bases). CDR1 SGDLS and CDR2 YYNGEE come from the germline V gene. The ends were cut back, 0 bases at V and 2 bases at J, with 5 bases in the middle. There are 13 residues in the CDR3. CDR3 sequence: CASSVGQQETQYF. The CDR3, as DNA: TGTGCCAGCAGCGTAGGACAGCAAGAGACCCAGTACTTC. Complete variable domain (other parts from reference TRBV9 and TRBJ2-5): DSGVTQTPKHLITATGQRVTLRCSPRSGDLSVYWYQQSLDQGLQFLIQYYNGEERAKGNILERFSAQQFPDLHSELNLSSLELGDSALYFCASSVGQQETQYFGPGTRLLVL.

Note on this clonotype: A much larger clonotype is one base distant, so this may be a read error. The DNA for the CDR3 is TGTGCCAGCAGCTCAAGACGATCGGACAGGAACACAGATACGCAGCATTTT. It specifies CASSSRRSDRNTDTQHF. The chain links TRBV7-9 to TRBJ2-3; the match to TRBD1 covers 7 bases. The closer fit of TRBJ1-5 to the DNA end suggests the J call may be wrong. This CDR3 is built from 17 residues. In germline, CDR1 is SEHNR, CDR2 FQNEAQ (reference sequence).

This clonotype showed up just a few times. V and J are TRBV18 and TRBJ2-1, with D perhaps TRBD2 (5 bases). CDR3 length: 11 residues. The V gene's germline CDR1 is KGHSH and CDR2 LQKENI. Trimming shortened V by 5 bases and J by 10 bases, and 9 bases separated the two germline ends. CDR3 in DNA: TGTGCCAGCTCAGCGACGGGGGAGCAGTTCTTC. Protein: CASSATGEQFF.

This clonotype was detected many times. The chain recombines TRBV20-1 with TRBJ1-1; maybe TRBD1 (5 bases). The V end was cut by 3 bases, the J end by 4 bases, with 9 bases between. The CDR3 has 12 residues. Per germline, CDR1 DFQATT and CDR2 SNEGSKA (reference sequence). The CDR3 nucleotides are TGCAGTGCTAGTAGGGGACCCACTGAAGCTTTCTTT. Its translation: CSASRGPTEAFF.

This clonotype was picked up many times. The genes are TRBV28 and TRBJ2-7; a possible D gene is TRBD2 (5 bases). CDR3 size: 15 residues. Germline V CDR1 and CDR2: MDHEN, SYDVKM. With 6 bases removed from V and 2 bases from J, the gap between germline ends came to 17 bases. The CDR3 loop is CASSPRTFIPYEQYF. The CDR3 nucleotides read TGTGCCAGCAGCCCCCGGACTTTCATACCCTACGAGCAGTACTTC.

The chain recombines TRBV7-2 with TRBJ2-2, with D maybe TRBD2 (6 bases). The CDR3 spans 15 residues. V was pared by 2 bases and J by 4 bases, with 11 bases between. In germline, CDR1 is SGHTA, CDR2 FQGNSA. This chain's CDR3 is CASSLRLVFTGELFF. In nucleotides, the CDR3 is TGTGCCAGCAGCTTACGACTAGTTTTCACCGGGGAGCTGTTTTTT. The complete variable domain, with remaining parts taken from reference TRBV7-2 and TRBJ2-2, reads GAGVSQSPSNKVTEKGKDVELRCDPISGHTALYWYRQSLGQGLEFLIYFQGNSAPDKSGLPSDRFSAERTGGSVSTLTIQRTQQEDSAVYLCASSLRLVFTGELFFGEGSRLTVL.

This clonotype was detected many times. This chain joins TRBV3-1 and TRBJ1-5; perhaps TRBD1 as D (5 bases). Per the germline V gene, CDR1 is LGHDT and CDR2 is YNNKEL (reference sequence). Trimming took off 0 bases at V and 6 bases at J, with 12 bases between the two ends. The CDR3 is made up of 15 amino acids. The CDR3 DNA reads TGTGCCAGCAGCCAAGATTTGCAGGGTCGTCAGCCCCAGCATTTT. This sequence encodes CASSQDLQGRQPQHF.

This rearrangement joins TRBV6-2 or TRBV6-3 to TRBJ2-2, with a weak D call TRBD2 (5 bases). Trimming left V 8 bases short and J 7 bases short, with 14 bases between. Germline CDR1 reads MNHEY; CDR2 reads SVGEGT. The CDR3 loop spans 13 amino acids. CDR3: CASRTGRDGELFF. CDR3 bases: TGTGCCAGCCGGACCGGCCGGGACGGGGAGCTGTTTTTT.

This clonotype was picked up many times. The genes are TRBV20-1 and TRBJ1-2; possible D gene TRBD1, 6 bases. With 2 bases removed from V and 4 bases from J, the gap between germline ends came to 8 bases. The CDR3 is 12 amino acids. Germline lookup yields CDR1 DFQATT and CDR2 SNEGSKA (reference sequence). The CDR3 region is CSARKDSYGYTF. CDR3 bases: TGCAGTGCTAGAAAGGACAGCTATGGCTACACCTTC.

This chain connects TRBV20-1 to TRBJ1-2; 7 nucleotides align to TRBD1. The CDR3 loop spans 11 amino acids. The germline gives CDR1 DFQATT, CDR2 SNEGSKA (reference sequence). Losses at the gene ends were 5 bases for V and 5 bases for J; bases not matched to a gene: 2. The CDR3 region is CSAQQGYGYTF. The CDR3 region has the DNA TGCAGTGCTCAACAGGGGTATGGCTACACCTTC.